Here is one T cell receptor beta chain with its context. Antigen specificity is unknown. The data derive from a study of beta chain features in type 1 diabetes. The study's findings and limits: With patients and controls alike, PCR might favor shorter templates to an equal degree.

cDNA synthesis used the whole RNA isolate, giving expressed TCRB sequences. Sequencing was performed with immunoSEQ multiplex PCR; in TCRdb, only in-frame clones are kept and a portion is missing. The sample carries around 300,000 clones, under 8.5% recorded once. There are 14 residues in the CDR3. V dropped 6 bases and J dropped 0 bases, with 12 bases sitting between them. From germline, CDR1 is SNHLY and CDR2 FYNNEI. This receptor was taken from a woman between 18 and 29 years old in good health. The specimen sequenced was central memory CD4+ T cells from blood. V and J are TRBV2 and TRBJ2-7, with D tentatively TRBD1 (6 bases). In DNA form, the CDR3 reads TGTGCCAGCAGAACTCGACAGGCCTCCTACGAGCAGTACTTC. It codes for CASRTRQASYEQYF.